The entry below describes one TCR beta chain. This sample was taken from a study of shared clonotypes between healthy human individuals. Data came from immunoSEQ multiplex PCR; TCRdb stores just in-frame clones and leaves some out. The sample comprises 550,000 to 700,000 clones, roughly 73% of which are singletons, and 1.5% to 2% rests with the top ten. This receptor was taken from a woman under 40 in good health. Sample: memory CD4+ T cells sorted from blood. Subset described: CD45RA-negative fraction.

CDR3 sequence reads: CASSQDRQAGTDTQYF. For the CDR3, the DNA is TGCGCCAGCAGCCAAGATAGGCAGGCGGGGACAGATACGCAGTATTTT. The chain uses TRBV4-1 and TRBJ2-3; perhaps TRBD2 as D (6 bases). Germline V gives CDR1 MGHRA, CDR2 YSYEKL. This CDR3 contains 16 residues. V lost 0 bases and J 3 bases, leaving 13 bases between the germline ends.